Shown below are 22 T cell receptor beta chains from a single sample sequenced in a study of radiotherapy plus CTLA-4 blockade in lung cancer. TCRdb's table, derived via immunoSEQ multiplex PCR, lists solely in-frame clones and lacks some. There are approximately 69,000 clones in the sample; over 65% occur only once, and around 7% lies in the top ten. This specimen was peripheral blood, taken from a patient treated with radiotherapy plus ipilimumab. The source of these receptors is a human donor with non-small cell lung cancer who had a complete response to radiotherapy plus ipilimumab.

The rearrangement links TRBV30 to TRBJ2-7, with D perhaps matching TRBD1 (6 bases). Germline V gene data show CDR1 as GTSNPN and CDR2 as SVGIG (reference sequence). With 5 bases removed from V and 3 bases from J, the gap between germline ends came to 8 bases. The CDR3 covers 11 residues. The CDR3 region has the DNA TGTGCCTGGGGGACAAACTACGAGCAGTACTTC. Translation gives CAWGTNYEQYF.

The chain has TRBV7-2 and TRBJ1-2; maybe TRBD1 (5 bases). The CDR3 consists of 14 residues. Trimming cost V 5 bases and J 6 bases, with 16 bases left between them. Germline lookup yields CDR1 SGHTA and CDR2 FQGNSA. The CDR3 DNA reads as TGTGCCAGCAGCCTAAACCCAGGGTCCGATGGCTACACCTTC. Translated, it gives CASSLNPGSDGYTF.

The rearrangement uses TRBV7-9 and TRBJ1-1; D possibly corresponds to TRBD1 (6 bases). The CDR3 totals 18 residues. The V end was cut by 6 bases, the J end by 4 bases, with 27 bases between. Germline CDR1 and CDR2: SEHNR and FQNEAQ (reference sequence). The DNA for the CDR3 is TGTGCCAGCAGAAAAAGCCAATTTCGGGGGCTTGGGGGCACTGAAGCTTTCTTT. Translation gives CASRKSQFRGLGGTEAFF.

With respect to this clone: One junction end disagrees with the germline gene, perhaps due to a read error. This chain joins TRBV7-7 and TRBJ2-3; TRBD1 matches at 7 bases. Germline V gene data show CDR1 as SSHAT and CDR2 as FNYEAQ (reference sequence). The CDR3 length is 14 residues. CDR3 residues: CASSLGQGEDTQYF. CDR3 nucleotides: TGTGCTAGCAGCTTGGGGCAGGGGGAAGATACGCAGTATTTT.

The chain joins TRBV7-2 to TRBJ2-5; the D gene could be TRBD1 or TRBD2 (5 bases each). Germline V gene data show CDR1 as SGHTA and CDR2 as FQGNSA. V was clipped by 4 bases and J by 3 bases, with 15 bases between them. CDR3 size: 15 residues. CDR3 sequence (DNA): TGTGCCAGCAGCTCCATGGGACGGGCGGAAGAGACCCAGTACTTC. The encoded protein is CASSSMGRAEETQYF.

This clone was seen more than once but under ten times. J is TRBJ1-2 and V is TRBV7-2, with 10 bases that match TRBD1. This CDR3 contains 15 residues. Germline V lookup: CDR1 SGHTA, CDR2 FQGNSA. Losses at the gene ends were 0 bases for V and 2 bases for J; bases not matched to a gene: 0. The CDR3 nucleotides read TGTGCCAGCAGCTTAGCGGGACAGGGGAACTATGGCTACACCTTC. Translated, it gives CASSLAGQGNYGYTF.

There are a few counts of this clone. V and J are TRBV11-3 and TRBJ2-5; 7 bases fit TRBD1. J was trimmed by 0 bases and V by 5 bases; bases with no gene match: 6. Germline V gives CDR1 SGHNT, CDR2 YENEEA. The CDR3 loop spans 15 amino acids. CDR3 loop: CASSPTGNNQETQYF. CDR3 coding DNA: TGTGCCAGCAGCCCGACAGGGAACAACCAAGAGACCCAGTACTTC.

In its sample, this clone was seen a few times. CDR3: CASSFSGTGNTGELFF. The CDR3 bases are TGTGCCAGCAGCTTCTCCGGGACAGGGAACACCGGGGAGCTGTTTTTT. This chain links TRBV5-5 with TRBJ2-2; 8 nucleotides align to TRBD1. The germline gives CDR1 SGHKS, CDR2 YYEKEE (reference sequence). Trimming at V came to 2 bases and at J to 1 base, leaving 4 bases not matched to a gene. The CDR3 spans 16 residues.

The chain employs TRBV18 and TRBJ2-3, with 8 bases matching TRBD2. CDR1 KGHSH and CDR2 LQKENI come from the germline V gene. The length of the CDR3 is 18 residues. Trimming took 2 bases from V and 0 from J; bases not matched to a gene: 10. The chain's CDR3 is CASSPNQAGESSTDTQYF. The CDR3 DNA sequence: TGTGCCAGCTCACCAAACCAAGCGGGGGAAAGTAGCACAGATACGCAGTATTTT.

The chain recombines TRBV2 with TRBJ1-6; D gene unclear. Trimming removed 1 base at V and 9 bases at J, with 10 bases between. Germline V gene lookup returns CDR1 SNHLY and CDR2 FYNNEI. CDR3 length: 14 amino acids. CDR3 nucleotides: TGTGCCAGCAGTGAAGGGCAGAACCCTTCACCCCTCCACTTT. It codes for CASSEGQNPSPLHF.

This chain connects TRBV7-9 to TRBJ1-1; TRBD1 agrees at 7 bases. This CDR3 contains 13 residues. Germline CDR1 reads SEHNR; CDR2 reads FQNEAQ (reference sequence). Trimming took 2 bases from V and 5 from J; bases not matched to a gene: 2. DNA for the CDR3: TGTGCCAGCAGCTTATCGACAGGGACTGAAGCTTTCTTT. Amino acid sequence: CASSLSTGTEAFF.

This chain connects TRBV28 to TRBJ2-1, with 9 bases identical to TRBD2. CDR1 MDHEN and CDR2 SYDVKM come from the germline V gene. This CDR3 has 15 amino acids. V trimming: 1 base; J trimming: 4 bases; junction bases outside the gene matches: 2. In DNA, the CDR3 is TGTGCCAGCAGTTTATCGACTAGCGGATACAATGAGCAGTTCTTC. It is translated as CASSLSTSGYNEQFF.

This clone occurred a few times. V is TRBV5-8 and J is TRBJ2-7; 7 bases are shared with TRBD1. The CDR3 contains 15 residues. Germline CDR1 reads SGHTS; CDR2 reads YDEGEE. J gave up 0 bases and V 2 bases, and 5 bases lay outside the gene matches. CDR3 residues: CASSFDRAISYEQYF. The CDR3 DNA reads as TGTGCCAGCAGCTTCGACAGGGCTATCTCCTACGAGCAGTACTTC.

The gene calls are TRBV11-2 and TRBJ1-1, with a tentative D call TRBD1 (5 bases). Germline loops: CDR1 SGHAT, CDR2 FQNNGV. The ends were cut back, 4 bases at V and 10 bases at J, with 16 bases in the middle. This CDR3 comprises 13 residues. The CDR3 nucleotides are TGTGCCAGCAGCTCCCTTCCGGGACTCGGAGCTTTCTTT. Translation gives CASSSLPGLGAFF.

A remark on this clone: This sample also contains other DNA sequences that code for the same CDR3. The CDR3 coding sequence is TGCGCCAGCAGCCTGGGACAGGCTAACTATGGCTACACCTTC. Translation: CASSLGQANYGYTF. This rearrangement joins TRBV5-1 to TRBJ1-2; 8 bases are a match to TRBD1. The CDR3 extends over 14 amino acids. Germline-derived CDR1 and CDR2 are SGHRS and YFSETQ. J gave up 0 bases and V 4 bases, and 2 bases lay outside the gene matches.

The chain carries TRBV15 and TRBJ2-1; D may be TRBD2 (7 bases). Germline V gives CDR1 LNHNV, CDR2 YYDKDF (reference sequence). The CDR3 totals 17 residues. V shed 3 bases and J shed 9 bases, with 24 bases lying between them. The CDR3 DNA reads as TGTGCCACCAGCAGGGGCGGGCGGGGGCTAGTGATCGCTGAGCAGTTCTTC. This translates into CATSRGGRGLVIAEQFF.

CDR3 nucleotides: TGCGCCAGCAGCTCGACAGTTAGCACAGATACGCAGTATTTT. Its protein product is CASSSTVSTDTQYF. The chain combines TRBV5-1 with TRBJ2-3, with D maybe TRBD1 (5 bases). V was pared by 3 bases and J by 0 bases, with 8 bases between. The CDR3 length is 14 residues. Germline V gene data show CDR1 as SGHRS and CDR2 as YFSETQ.

V usage is TRBV7-9 and J usage is TRBJ1-5; 8 bases match TRBD1. This CDR3 contains 14 residues. J gave up 6 bases and V 5 bases, and 6 bases lay outside the gene matches. Germline V gene sequence: CDR1 SEHNR, CDR2 FQNEAQ (reference sequence). The CDR3 loop is CASSPGQGFQPQHF. DNA of the CDR3: TGTGCCAGCAGCCCTGGACAGGGATTTCAGCCCCAGCATTTT.

This clone was seen more than once but under ten times. The V gene is TRBV5-1, the J gene TRBJ1-2; a possible D gene is TRBD1 (6 bases). V was shortened by 4 bases and J by 6 bases, with 16 bases between the two germline ends. CDR3 size: 14 residues. CDR1 is SGHRS, CDR2 YFSETQ, per germline. CDR3 nucleotide sequence: TGCGCCAGCAGCGCGTCTAAGGGGGTAAATGGCTACACCTTC. This encodes CASSASKGVNGYTF.

This CDR3 reads CASGSDRAGYEQYF. DNA of the CDR3: TGTGCTAGTGGTTCGGACAGGGCTGGGTACGAGCAGTACTTC. The gene calls are TRBV12-5 and TRBJ2-7; 8 bases map to TRBD1. CDR3 length: 14 amino acids. Trimming removed 4 bases from V and 4 bases from J; junction bases left unmatched: 6. CDR1 LGHNT and CDR2 FRNRAP come from the germline V gene.

The rearrangement links TRBV5-5 to TRBJ2-5, with 9 bases fitting TRBD1. Germline trimming cut 1 base from V and 5 bases from J; bases unmatched to any gene: 3. The CDR3 has 14 residues. Germline lookup yields CDR1 SGHKS and CDR2 YYEKEE (reference sequence). The CDR3 DNA sequence: TGTGCCAGCAGCTTGTCCGGGACAGGGGAGACCCAGTACTTC. It specifies CASSLSGTGETQYF.

The chain joins TRBV25-1 to TRBJ2-1; no firm D call. V shed 3 bases and J shed 5 bases, with 14 bases lying between them. Germline loops: CDR1 MGHDK, CDR2 SYGVNS. The CDR3 spans 15 residues. CDR3 in DNA: TGTGCCAGCAGTGACCTGTCTTGGACCGACAATGAGCAGTTCTTC. It encodes CASSDLSWTDNEQFF.